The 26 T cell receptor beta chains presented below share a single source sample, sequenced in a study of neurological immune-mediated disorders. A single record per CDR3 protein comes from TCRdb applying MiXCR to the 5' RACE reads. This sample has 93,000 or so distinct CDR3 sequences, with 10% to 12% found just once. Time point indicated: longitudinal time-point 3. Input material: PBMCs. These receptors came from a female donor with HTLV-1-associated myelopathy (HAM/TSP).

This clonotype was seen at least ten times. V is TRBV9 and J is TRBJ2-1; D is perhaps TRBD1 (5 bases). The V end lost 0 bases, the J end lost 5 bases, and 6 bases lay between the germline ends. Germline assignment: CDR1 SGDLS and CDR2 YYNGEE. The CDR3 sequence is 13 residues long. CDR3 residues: CASSVDRNNEQFF. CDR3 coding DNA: TGTGCCAGCAGCGTAGACAGGAACAATGAGCAGTTCTTC.

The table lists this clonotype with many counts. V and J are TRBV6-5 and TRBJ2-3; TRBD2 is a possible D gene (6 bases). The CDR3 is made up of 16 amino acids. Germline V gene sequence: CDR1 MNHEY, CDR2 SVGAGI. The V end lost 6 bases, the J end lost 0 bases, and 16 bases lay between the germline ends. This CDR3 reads CASRRAGTVSTDTQYF. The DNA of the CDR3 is TGTGCCAGCAGGAGAGCCGGGACTGTAAGCACAGATACGCAGTATTTT.

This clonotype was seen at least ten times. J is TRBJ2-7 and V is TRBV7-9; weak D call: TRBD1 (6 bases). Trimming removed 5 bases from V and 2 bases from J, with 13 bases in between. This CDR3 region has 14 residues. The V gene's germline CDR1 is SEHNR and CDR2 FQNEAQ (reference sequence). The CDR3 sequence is CASSLRDKTYEQYF. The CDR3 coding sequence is TGTGCCAGCAGCCTCCGGGACAAGACCTACGAGCAGTACTTC.

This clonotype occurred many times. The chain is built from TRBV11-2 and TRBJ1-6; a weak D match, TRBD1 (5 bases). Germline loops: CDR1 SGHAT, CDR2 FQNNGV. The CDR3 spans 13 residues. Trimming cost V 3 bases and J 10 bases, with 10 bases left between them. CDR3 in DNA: TGTGCCAGCAGCTTCAGGGCAGGATCACCCCTCCACTTT. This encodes CASSFRAGSPLHF.

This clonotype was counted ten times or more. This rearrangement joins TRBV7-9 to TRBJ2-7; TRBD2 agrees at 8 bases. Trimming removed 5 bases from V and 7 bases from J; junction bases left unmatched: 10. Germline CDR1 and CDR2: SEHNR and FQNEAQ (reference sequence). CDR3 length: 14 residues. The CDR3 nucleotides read TGTGCCAGCAGCCATGGCAGGGGCGGGGGGGAGCAGTACTTC. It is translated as CASSHGRGGGEQYF.

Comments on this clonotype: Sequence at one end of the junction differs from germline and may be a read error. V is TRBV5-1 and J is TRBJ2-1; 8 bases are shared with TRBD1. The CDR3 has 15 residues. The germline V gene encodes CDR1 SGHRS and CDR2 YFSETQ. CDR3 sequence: CASSLAPGQGHEQFF. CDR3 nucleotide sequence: TGTGCCAGCAGCTTGGCCCCCGGACAGGGCCACGAGCAGTTCTTC.

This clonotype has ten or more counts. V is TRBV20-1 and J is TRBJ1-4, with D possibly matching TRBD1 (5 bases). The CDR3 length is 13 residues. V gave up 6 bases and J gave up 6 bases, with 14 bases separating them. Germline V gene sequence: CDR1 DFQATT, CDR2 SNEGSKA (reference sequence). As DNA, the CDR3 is TGCAGTGCCAGGGCCGGACACTATGAAAAACTGTTTTTT. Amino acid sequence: CSARAGHYEKLFF.

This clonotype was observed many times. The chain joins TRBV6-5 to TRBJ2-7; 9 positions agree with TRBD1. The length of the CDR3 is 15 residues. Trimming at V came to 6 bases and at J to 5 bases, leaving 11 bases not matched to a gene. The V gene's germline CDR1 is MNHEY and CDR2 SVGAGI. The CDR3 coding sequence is TGTGCCAGCAGCCGAACAGGGGGCGGACGGGACGAGCAGTACTTC. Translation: CASSRTGGGRDEQYF.

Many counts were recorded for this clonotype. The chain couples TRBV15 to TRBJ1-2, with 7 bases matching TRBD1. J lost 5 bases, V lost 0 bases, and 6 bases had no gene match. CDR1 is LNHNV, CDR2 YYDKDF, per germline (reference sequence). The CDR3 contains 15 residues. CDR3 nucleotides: TGTGCCACCAGCAGAGACAGGGGACAGTCTTATGGCTACACCTTC. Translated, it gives CATSRDRGQSYGYTF.

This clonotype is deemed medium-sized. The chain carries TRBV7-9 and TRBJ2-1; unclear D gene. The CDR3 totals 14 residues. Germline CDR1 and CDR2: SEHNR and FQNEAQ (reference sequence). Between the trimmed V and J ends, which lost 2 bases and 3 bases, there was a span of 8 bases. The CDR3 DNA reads TGTGCCAGCAGCTTACTAGGGAACTACAATGAGCAGTTCTTC. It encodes CASSLLGNYNEQFF. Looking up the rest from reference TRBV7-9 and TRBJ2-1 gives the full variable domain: DTGVSQNPRHKITKRGQNVTFRCDPISEHNRLYWYRQTLGQGPEFLTYFQNEAQLEKSRLLSDRFSAERPKGSFSTLEIQRTEQGDSAMYLCASSLLGNYNEQFFGPGTRLTVL.

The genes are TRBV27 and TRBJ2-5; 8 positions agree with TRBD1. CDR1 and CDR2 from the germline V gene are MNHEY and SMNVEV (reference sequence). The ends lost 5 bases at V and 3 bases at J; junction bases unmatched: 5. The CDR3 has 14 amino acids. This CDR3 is CASSPMDREETQYF. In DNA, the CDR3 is TGTGCCAGCAGTCCAATGGACAGGGAAGAGACCCAGTACTTC.

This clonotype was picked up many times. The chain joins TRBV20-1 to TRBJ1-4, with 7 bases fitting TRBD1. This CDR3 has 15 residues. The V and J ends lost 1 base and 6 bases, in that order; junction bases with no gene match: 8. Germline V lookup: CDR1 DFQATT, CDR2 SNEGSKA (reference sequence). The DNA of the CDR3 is TGCAGTGCTAGAGGGGCAACAGGGGAGGATGAAAAACTGTTTTTT. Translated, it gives CSARGATGEDEKLFF.

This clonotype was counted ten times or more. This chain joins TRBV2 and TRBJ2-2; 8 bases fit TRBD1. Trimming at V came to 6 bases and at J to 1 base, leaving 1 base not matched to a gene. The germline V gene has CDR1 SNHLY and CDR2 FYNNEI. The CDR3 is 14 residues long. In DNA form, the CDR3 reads TGTGCCAGCAGACAGGGGGTGAACACCGGGGAGCTGTTTTTT. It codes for CASRQGVNTGELFF.

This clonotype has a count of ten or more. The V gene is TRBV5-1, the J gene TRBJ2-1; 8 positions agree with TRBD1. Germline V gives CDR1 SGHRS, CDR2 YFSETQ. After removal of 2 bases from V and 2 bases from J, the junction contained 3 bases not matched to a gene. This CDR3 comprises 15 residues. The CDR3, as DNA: TGCGCCAGCAGCTTCGACAGGGGACCCTACAATGAGCAGTTCTTC. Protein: CASSFDRGPYNEQFF.

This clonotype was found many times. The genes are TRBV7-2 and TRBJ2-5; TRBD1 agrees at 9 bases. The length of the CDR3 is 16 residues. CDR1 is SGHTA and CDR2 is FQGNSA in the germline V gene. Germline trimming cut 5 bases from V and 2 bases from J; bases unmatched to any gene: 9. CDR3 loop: CASSLGQGKSQETQYF. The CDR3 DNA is TGTGCCAGCAGCCTCGGACAGGGGAAGTCGCAAGAGACCCAGTACTTC.

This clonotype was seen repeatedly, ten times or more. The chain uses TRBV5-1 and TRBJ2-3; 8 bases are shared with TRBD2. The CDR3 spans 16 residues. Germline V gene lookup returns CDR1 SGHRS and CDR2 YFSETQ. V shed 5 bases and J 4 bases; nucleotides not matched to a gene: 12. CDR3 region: CASRPYTGGPADTQYF. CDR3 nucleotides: TGCGCCAGCAGACCATATACGGGGGGGCCCGCAGATACGCAGTATTTT.

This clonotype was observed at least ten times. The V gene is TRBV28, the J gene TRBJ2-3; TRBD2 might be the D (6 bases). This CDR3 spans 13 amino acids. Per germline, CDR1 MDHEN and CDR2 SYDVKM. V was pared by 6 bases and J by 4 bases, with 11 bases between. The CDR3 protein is CASRQWGADTQYF. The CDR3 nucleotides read TGTGCCAGCAGGCAATGGGGGGCAGATACGCAGTATTTT. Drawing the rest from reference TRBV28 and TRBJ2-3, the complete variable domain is DVKVTQSSRYLVKRTGEKVFLECVQDMDHENMFWYRQDPGLGLRLIYFSYDVKMKEKGDIPEGYSVSREKKERFSLILESASTNQTSMYLCASRQWGADTQYFGPGTRLTVL.

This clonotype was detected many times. CDR3 region: CASSRVVQANTGELFF. In DNA form, the CDR3 reads TGTGCCAGCAGCCGGGTTGTGCAAGCGAACACCGGGGAGCTGTTTTTT. The chain uses TRBV3-1 and TRBJ2-2; unclear D gene. The CDR3 is 16 amino acids. Between the trimmed V and J ends, which lost 4 bases and 0 bases, there was a span of 12 bases. In germline, CDR1 is LGHDT, CDR2 YNNKEL (reference sequence).

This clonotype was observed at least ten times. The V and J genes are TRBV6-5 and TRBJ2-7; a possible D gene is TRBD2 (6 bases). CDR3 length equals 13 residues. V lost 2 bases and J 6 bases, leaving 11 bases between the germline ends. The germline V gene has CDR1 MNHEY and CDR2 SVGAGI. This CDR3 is CASSYVVGGEQYF. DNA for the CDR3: TGTGCCAGCAGTTACGTCGTGGGGGGCGAGCAGTACTTC.

CDR3 protein: CASSLLGSRAGRYQETQYF. CDR3 nucleotides: TGTGCCAGCAGCTTACTCGGGAGTCGGGCGGGGCGGTACCAAGAGACCCAGTACTTC. V usage is TRBV7-2 and J usage is TRBJ2-5; D may be TRBD2 (6 bases). The CDR3 consists of 19 residues. Germline values: CDR1 SGHTA, CDR2 FQGNSA. V dropped 2 bases and J dropped 0 bases, with 22 bases sitting between them.

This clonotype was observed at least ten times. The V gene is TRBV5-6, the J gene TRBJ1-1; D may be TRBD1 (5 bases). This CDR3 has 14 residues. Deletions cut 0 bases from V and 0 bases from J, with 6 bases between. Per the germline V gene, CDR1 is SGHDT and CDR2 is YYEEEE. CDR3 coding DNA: TGTGCCAGCAGCTTGGGGGGGATGAACACTGAAGCTTTCTTT. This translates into CASSLGGMNTEAFF.

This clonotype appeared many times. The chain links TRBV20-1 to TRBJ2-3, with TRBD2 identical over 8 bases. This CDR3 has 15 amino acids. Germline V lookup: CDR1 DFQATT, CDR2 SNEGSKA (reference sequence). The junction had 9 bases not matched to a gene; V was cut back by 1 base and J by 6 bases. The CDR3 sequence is CSARAGAGGADTQYF. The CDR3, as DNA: TGCAGTGCTAGAGCAGGGGCGGGGGGTGCCGATACGCAGTATTTT.

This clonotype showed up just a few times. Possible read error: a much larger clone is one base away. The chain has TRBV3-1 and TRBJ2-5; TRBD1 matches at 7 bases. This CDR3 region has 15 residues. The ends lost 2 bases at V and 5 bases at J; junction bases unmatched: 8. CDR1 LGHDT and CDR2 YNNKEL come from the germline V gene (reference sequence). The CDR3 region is CASSQWDSDWETQYF. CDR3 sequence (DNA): TGTGCCAGCAGCCAATGGGACAGTGATTGGGAGACCCAGTACTTC.

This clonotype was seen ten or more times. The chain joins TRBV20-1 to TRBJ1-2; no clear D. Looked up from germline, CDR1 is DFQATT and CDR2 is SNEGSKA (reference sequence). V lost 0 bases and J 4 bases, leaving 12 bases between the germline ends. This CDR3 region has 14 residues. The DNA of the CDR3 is TGCAGTGCTAGAGATGGCGATTTAAGCTATGGCTACACCTTC. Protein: CSARDGDLSYGYTF.

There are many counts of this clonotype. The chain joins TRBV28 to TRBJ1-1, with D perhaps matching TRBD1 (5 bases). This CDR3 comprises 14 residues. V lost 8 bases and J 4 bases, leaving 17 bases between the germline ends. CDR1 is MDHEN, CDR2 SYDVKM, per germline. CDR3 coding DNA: TGTGCCAGCTACGGACGGGGAAGGGGCACTGAAGCTTTCTTT. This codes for CASYGRGRGTEAFF.

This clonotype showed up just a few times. In DNA, the CDR3 is TGTGCCAGTACCCAAACTAGGCTCTACAATGAGCAGTTCTTC. It is translated as CASTQTRLYNEQFF. This chain joins TRBV19 and TRBJ2-1; a possible D gene is TRBD2 (5 bases). V lost 7 bases, J lost 3 bases, and 13 bases lay in between. CDR1 is LNHDA, CDR2 SQIVND, per germline (reference sequence). This CDR3 has 14 amino acids.